Sequencing of this TCR beta chain was carried out in a study of CD8 T cells in Susac syndrome. Reverse transcription of about 0.5 to 1 ug RNA used random hexamers. MiXCR, run by TCRdb on the immunoSEQ multiplex PCR reads, gives a single entry per CDR3 protein. In the table there are under 200,000 distinct CDR3 sequences, about 95% of which are singletons. TCR beta sequences were obtained from blood CD8+ and CD4+ T cells. Controls matched for sex and age were healthy donors. Trimming stripped 8 bases from V and 10 bases from J, with 15 bases between. The CDR3 totals 11 residues. Germline assignment: CDR1 SQVTM and CDR2 ANQGSEA.

Sequencing was performed on CD4+ T cells from PBMCs. V usage is TRBV29-1 and J usage is TRBJ2-1, with D unresolved. This clonotype was sampled from a human donor in good health. The CDR3 loop reads CSLAKNSEQFF. CDR3 coding DNA: TGCAGCCTTGCCAAAAACAGCGAGCAGTTCTTC.